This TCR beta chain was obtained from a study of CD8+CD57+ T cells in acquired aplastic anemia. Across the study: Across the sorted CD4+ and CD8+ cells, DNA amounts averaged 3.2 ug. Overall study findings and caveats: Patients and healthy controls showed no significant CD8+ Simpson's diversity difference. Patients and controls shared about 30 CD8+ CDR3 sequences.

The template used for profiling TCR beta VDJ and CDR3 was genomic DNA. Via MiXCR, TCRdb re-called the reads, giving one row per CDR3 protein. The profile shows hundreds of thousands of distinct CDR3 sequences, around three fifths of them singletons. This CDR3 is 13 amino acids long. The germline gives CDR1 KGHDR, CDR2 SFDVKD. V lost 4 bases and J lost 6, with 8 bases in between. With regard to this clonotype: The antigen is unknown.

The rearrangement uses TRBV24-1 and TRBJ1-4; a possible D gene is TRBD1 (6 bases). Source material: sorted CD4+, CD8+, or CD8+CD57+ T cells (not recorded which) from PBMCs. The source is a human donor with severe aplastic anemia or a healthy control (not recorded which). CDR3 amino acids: CATSDRTDEKLFF. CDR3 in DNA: TGTGCCACCAGTGACCGGACAGATGAAAAACTGTTTTTT.